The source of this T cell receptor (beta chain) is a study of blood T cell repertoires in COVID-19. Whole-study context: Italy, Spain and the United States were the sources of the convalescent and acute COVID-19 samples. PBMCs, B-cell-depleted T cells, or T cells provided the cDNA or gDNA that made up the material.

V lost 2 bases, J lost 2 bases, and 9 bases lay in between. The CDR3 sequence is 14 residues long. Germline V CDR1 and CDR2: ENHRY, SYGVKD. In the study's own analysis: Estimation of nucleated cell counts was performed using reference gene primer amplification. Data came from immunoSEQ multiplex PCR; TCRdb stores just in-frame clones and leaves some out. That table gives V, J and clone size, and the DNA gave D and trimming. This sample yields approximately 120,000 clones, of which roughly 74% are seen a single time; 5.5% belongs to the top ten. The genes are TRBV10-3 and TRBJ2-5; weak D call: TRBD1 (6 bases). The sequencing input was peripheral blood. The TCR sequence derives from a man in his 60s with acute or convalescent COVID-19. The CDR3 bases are TGTGCCATCAGTGAGCTTAGGGGGCAAGAGACCCAGTACTTC. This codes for CAISELRGQETQYF.